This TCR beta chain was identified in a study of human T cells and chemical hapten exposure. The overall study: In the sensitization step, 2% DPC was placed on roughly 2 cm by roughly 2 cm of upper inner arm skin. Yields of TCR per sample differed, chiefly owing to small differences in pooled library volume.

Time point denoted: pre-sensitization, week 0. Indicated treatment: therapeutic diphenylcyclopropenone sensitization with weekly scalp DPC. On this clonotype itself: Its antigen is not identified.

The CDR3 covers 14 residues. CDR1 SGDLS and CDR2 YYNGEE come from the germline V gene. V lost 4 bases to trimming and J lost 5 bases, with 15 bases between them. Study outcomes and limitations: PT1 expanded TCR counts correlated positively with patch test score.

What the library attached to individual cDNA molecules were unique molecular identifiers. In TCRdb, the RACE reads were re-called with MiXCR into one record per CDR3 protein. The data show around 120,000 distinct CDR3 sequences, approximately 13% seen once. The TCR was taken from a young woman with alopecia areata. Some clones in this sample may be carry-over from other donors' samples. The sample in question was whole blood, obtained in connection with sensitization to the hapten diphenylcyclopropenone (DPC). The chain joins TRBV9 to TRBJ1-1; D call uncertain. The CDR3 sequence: CASSPAPQVTEAFF. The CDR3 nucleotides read TGTGCCAGCAGCCCGGCTCCCCAGGTGACTGAAGCTTTCTTT.